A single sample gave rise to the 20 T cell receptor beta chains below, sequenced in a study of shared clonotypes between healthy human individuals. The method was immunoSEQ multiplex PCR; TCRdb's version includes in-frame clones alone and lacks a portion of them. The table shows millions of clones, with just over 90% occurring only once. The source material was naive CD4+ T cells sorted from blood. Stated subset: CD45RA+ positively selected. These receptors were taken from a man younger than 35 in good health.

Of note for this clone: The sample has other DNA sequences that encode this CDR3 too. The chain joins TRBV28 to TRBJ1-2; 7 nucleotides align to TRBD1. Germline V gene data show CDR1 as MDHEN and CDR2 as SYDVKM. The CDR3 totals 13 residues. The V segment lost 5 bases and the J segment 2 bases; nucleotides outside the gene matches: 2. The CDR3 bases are TGTGCCAGCAGTCCACAGGGGAACTATGGCTACACCTTC. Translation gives CASSPQGNYGYTF.

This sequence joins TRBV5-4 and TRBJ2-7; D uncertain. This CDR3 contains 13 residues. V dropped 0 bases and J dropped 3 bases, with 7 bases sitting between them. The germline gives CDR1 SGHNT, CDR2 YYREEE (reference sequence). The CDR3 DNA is TGTGCCAGCAGCTTGGTATTGGGCTACGAGCAGTACTTC. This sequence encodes CASSLVLGYEQYF.

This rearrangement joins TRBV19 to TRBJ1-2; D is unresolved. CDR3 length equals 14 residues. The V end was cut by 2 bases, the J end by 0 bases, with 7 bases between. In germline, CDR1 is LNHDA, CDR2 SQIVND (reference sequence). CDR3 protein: CASSIPGPNYGYTF. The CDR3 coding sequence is TGTGCCAGTAGTATACCGGGTCCTAACTATGGCTACACCTTC.

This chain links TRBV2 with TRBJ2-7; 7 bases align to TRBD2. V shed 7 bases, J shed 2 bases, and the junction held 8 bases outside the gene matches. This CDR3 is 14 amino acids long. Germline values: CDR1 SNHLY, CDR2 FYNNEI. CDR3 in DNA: TGTGCCAGCAATATCCGGGGGACTACCTACGAGCAGTACTTC. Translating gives CASNIRGTTYEQYF.

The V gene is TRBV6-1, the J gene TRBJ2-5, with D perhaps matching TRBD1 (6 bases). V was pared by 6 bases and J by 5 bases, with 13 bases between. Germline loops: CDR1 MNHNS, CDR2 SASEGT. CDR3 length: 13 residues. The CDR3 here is CASSVTGLETQYF. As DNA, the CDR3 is TGTGCCAGCAGCGTTACAGGGTTGGAGACCCAGTACTTC.

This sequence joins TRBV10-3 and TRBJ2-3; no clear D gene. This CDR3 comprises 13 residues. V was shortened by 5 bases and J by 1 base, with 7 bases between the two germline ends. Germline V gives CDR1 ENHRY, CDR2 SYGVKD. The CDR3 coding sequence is TGTGCCATCAGTCTGGGCGGCACAGATACGCAGTATTTT. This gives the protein CAISLGGTDTQYF.

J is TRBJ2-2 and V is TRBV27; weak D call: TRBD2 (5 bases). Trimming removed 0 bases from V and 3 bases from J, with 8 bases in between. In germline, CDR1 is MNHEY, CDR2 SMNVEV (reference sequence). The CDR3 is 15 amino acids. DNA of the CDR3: TGTGCCAGCAGTTTATCCTCGGGGTACACCGGGGAGCTGTTTTTT. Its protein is CASSLSSGYTGELFF.

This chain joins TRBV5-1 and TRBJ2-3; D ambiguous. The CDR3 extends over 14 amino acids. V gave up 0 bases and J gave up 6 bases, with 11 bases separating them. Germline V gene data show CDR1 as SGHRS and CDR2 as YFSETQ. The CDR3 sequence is CASSLGSGQDTQYF. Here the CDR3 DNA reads TGCGCCAGCAGCTTGGGGTCTGGTCAGGATACGCAGTATTTT.

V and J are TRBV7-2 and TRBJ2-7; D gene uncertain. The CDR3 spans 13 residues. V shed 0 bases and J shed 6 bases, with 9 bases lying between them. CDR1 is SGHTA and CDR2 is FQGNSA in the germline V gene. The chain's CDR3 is CASSLAMGIEQYF. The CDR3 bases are TGTGCCAGCAGCTTAGCGATGGGAATCGAGCAGTACTTC.

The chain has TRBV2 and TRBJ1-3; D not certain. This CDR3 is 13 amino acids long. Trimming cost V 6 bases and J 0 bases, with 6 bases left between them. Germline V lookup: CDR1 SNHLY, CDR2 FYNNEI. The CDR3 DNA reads TGTGCCAGCAGGTACTTCTCTGGAAACACCATATATTTT. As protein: CASRYFSGNTIYF.

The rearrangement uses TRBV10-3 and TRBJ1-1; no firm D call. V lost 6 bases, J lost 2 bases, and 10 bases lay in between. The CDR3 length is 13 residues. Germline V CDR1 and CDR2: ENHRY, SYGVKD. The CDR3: CAISQRRNTEAFF. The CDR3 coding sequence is TGTGCCATCAGCCAACGACGCAACACTGAAGCTTTCTTT.

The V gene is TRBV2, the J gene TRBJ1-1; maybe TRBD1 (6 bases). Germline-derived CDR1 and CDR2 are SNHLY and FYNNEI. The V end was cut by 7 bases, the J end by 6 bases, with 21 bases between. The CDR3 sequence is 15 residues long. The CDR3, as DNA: TGTGCCAGCATCACGGGACAAGTACCCTGGGCTGAAGCTTTCTTT. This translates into CASITGQVPWAEAFF.

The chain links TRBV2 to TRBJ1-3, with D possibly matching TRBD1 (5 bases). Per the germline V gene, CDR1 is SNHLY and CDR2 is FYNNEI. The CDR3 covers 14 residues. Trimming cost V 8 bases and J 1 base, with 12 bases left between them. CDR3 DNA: TGTGCCAGCTGTCTACAGGAGTCTGGAAACACCATATATTTT. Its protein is CASCLQESGNTIYF.

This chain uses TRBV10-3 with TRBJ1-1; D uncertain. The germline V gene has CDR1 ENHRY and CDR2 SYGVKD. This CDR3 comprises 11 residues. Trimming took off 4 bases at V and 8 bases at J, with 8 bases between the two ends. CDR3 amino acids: CAISGSREAFF. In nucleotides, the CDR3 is TGTGCCATCAGTGGAAGTAGGGAAGCTTTCTTT.

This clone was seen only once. The CDR3 here is CASSPLAGGNEQYF. DNA for the CDR3: TGTGCCAGCTCACCCTTAGCGGGGGGGAACGAGCAGTACTTC. The rearrangement uses TRBV18 and TRBJ2-7; TRBD2 aligns across 11 bases. Per the germline V gene, CDR1 is KGHSH and CDR2 is LQKENI. J gave up 5 bases and V 3 bases, and 3 bases lay outside the gene matches. The CDR3 is 14 residues long.

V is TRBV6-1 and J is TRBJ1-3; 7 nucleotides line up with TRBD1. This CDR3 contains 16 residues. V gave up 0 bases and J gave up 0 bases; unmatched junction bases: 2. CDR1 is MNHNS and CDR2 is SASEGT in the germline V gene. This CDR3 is CASSEAGQSSGNTIYF. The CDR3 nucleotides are TGTGCCAGCAGTGAAGCGGGACAGAGCTCTGGAAACACCATATATTTT.

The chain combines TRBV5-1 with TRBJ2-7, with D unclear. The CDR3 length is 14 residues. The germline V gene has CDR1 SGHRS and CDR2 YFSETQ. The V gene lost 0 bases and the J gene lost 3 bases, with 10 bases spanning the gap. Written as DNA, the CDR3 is TGCGCCAGCAGCTTGGGCTACAATTACTACGAGCAGTACTTC. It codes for CASSLGYNYYEQYF.

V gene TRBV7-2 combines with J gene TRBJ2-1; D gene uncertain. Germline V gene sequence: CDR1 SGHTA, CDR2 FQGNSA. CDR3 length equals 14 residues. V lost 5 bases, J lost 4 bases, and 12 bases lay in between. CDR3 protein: CASSPPYRYNEQFF. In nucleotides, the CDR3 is TGTGCCAGCAGCCCGCCGTATAGATACAATGAGCAGTTCTTC.

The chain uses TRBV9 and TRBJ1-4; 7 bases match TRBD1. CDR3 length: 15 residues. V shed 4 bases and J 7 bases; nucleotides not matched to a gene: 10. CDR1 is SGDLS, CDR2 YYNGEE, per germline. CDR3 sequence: CASSITGVRGEKLFF. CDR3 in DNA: TGTGCCAGCAGCATAACAGGGGTTCGCGGTGAAAAACTGTTTTTT.

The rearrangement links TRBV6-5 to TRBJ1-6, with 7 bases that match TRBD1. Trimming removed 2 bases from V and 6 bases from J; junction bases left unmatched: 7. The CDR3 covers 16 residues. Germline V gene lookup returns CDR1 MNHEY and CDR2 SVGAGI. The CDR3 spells CASSYLLQGFNSPLHF. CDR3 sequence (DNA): TGTGCCAGCAGTTACCTACTACAGGGGTTTAATTCACCCCTCCACTTT.